These T cell receptor beta chains were read from a single sample in a study of blood T cells in healthy people across ages. From the 5' RACE reads, TCRdb called clonotypes with MiXCR, one entry per CDR3 protein. The table lists 870,000 or so distinct CDR3 sequences, roughly 26% of them singletons, with about 18% in the top ten. Sequencing was done on a sample of blood. All receptors come from an elderly woman in good health. Both conserved end residues are part of each CDR3. Each record gives: J gene, V gene, D gene, clone size, CDR3 DNA, CDR3 protein. A D gene is named only where the DNA matches it firmly. Clone sizes are given selectively: once, few, many, or a class where the clone is expanded.

TRBJ2-3,TRBV7-2,TRBD2,many,TGTGCCAGCAGCAGACATAGCGGGGTGAGAAACACAGATACGCAGTATTTT,CASSRHSGVRNTDTQYF
TRBJ1-1,TRBV29-1,TRBD1,few,TGCAGCGTTGCGAGGACAGGGGGGGTTATTTTCTTT,CSVARTGGVIFF
TRBJ2-7,TRBV20-1,NA,many,TGCAGTGCTAGTTCGGTCTACGAGCAGTACTTC,CSASSVYEQYF
TRBJ2-1,TRBV11-3,TRBD2,few,TGTGCCAGCAGCCTGGGACTAGCGGGGGACGGTGAGCAGTTCTTC,CASSLGLAGDGEQFF
TRBJ1-2,TRBV7-2,NA,many,TGTGCCAGCAGCAGCGGGGGGGGGGACTATGGCTACACCTTC,CASSSGGGDYGYTF
TRBJ1-1,TRBV6-1,NA,few,TGTGCCAGCAGTCAAGGGGGGGCGCGGCGCCCCAACACTGAAGCTTTCTTT,CASSQGGARRPNTEAFF
TRBJ1-5,TRBV6-2/TRBV6-3,NA,NA,TGTGCCAGCAGTTACTTGGGGAAGGGCAATCAGCCCCAGCATTTT,CASSYLGKGNQPQHF
TRBJ2-5,TRBV20-1,NA,NA,TGCAGTGCTAGTTCGCTCGCAGCGCTAGCCCAGGGAACCTCCCAAGAGACCCAGTACTTC,CSASSLAALAQGTSQETQYF
TRBJ2-7,TRBV7-8,TRBD2,many,TGTGCCAGCAGCTTAGGGCCTAGCGGGGTAACCTACGAGCAGTACTTC,CASSLGPSGVTYEQYF
TRBJ2-7,TRBV30,TRBD2,NA,TGTGCCTGGACTCGTAGCGGGTTGTCATACGAGCAGTACTTC,CAWTRSGLSYEQYF
TRBJ1-1,TRBV29-1,NA,NA,TGCAGTGCTTCTATAAACACTGAAGCTTTCTTT,CSASINTEAFF
TRBJ1-5,TRBV10-3,NA,many,TGTGCCATCAGTGAGTCGATCTTCCAGCCCCAGCATTTT,CAISESIFQPQHF
TRBJ2-7,TRBV6-6,NA,many,TGTGCCAGCGTCTCACCGGGCTCCTACGAGCAGTACTTC,CASVSPGSYEQYF
TRBJ2-7,TRBV27,TRBD2,many,TGTGCCAGCAGTTTTATGAGCGGGGCGTACGAGCAGTACTTC,CASSFMSGAYEQYF
TRBJ2-1,TRBV25-1,NA,NA,TGTGCCAGCAGCTTGCGGGTGGGGGGCTCCTACAATGAGCAGTTCTTC,CASSLRVGGSYNEQFF
TRBJ1-5,TRBV6-2/TRBV6-3,TRBD1,few,TGTGCCAGCAGTTGGACAGGCTTGAATCAGCCCCAGCATTTT,CASSWTGLNQPQHF
TRBJ2-5,TRBV20-1,TRBD2,NA,TGCAGTGCTAGAGGAGAACCCGGGACTAGCGGGGCACAAGAGACCCAGTACTTC,CSARGEPGTSGAQETQYF
TRBJ1-4,TRBV9,NA,NA,TGTGCCAGCAGCGTAGGGTTTTTGGAGAATGAAAAACTGTTTTTT,CASSVGFLENEKLFF
TRBJ2-5,TRBV7-9,TRBD2,many,TGTGCCAGCAGCTTAGCCGGGACTAGCGGGAAACTATCGTACTTC,CASSLAGTSGKLSYF
TRBJ1-1,TRBV12-3/TRBV12-4,NA,few,TGTGCCAGCAGTACCCGGGACCTGGGAAACACTGAAGCTTTCTTT,CASSTRDLGNTEAFF
TRBJ1-2,TRBV24-1,NA,few,TGTGCCACCAGTGATTCGGGGGGACCCAACTATGGCTACACCTTC,CATSDSGGPNYGYTF
TRBJ1-2,TRBV2,NA,many,TGTGCCAGCACCGGGACGTCCTATGGCTACACCTTC,CASTGTSYGYTF
TRBJ2-3,TRBV15,TRBD1,many,TGTGCCACCAGCCGTCTACAGGGGGCGAGGGGAGATACGCAGTATTTT,CATSRLQGARGDTQYF
TRBJ1-5,TRBV19,NA,few,TGTGCCAGTAGTTCCATATGGGGGAGCAATCAGCCCCAGCATTTT,CASSSIWGSNQPQHF
TRBJ2-5,TRBV6-2/TRBV6-3,TRBD1,many,TGTGCCAGCGGAAGGACAGGGGCCCGGGAGACCCAGTACTTC,CASGRTGARETQYF
TRBJ2-3,TRBV6-2/TRBV6-3,NA,many,TGTGCCAGCAGTTTTGCGGGGGATACGCAGTATTTT,CASSFAGDTQYF
TRBJ1-1,TRBV7-2,NA,NA,TGTGCCAGCAGCTTAGACACGGAGACTGGAGCTTTCTTT,CASSLDTETGAFF
TRBJ2-4,TRBV3-1,TRBD2,many,TGTGCCAGCAGCCTTAGCGGGACCAAAAACATTCAGTACTTC,CASSLSGTKNIQYF
TRBJ2-1,TRBV5-1,NA,NA,TGCGCCAGCAGCCTCACACCGACTGCGGCGGACAATGAGCAGTTCTTC,CASSLTPTAADNEQFF
TRBJ2-3,TRBV24-1,NA,few,TGTGCCACCAGTATAAGCGGGCCCACAGATACGCAGTATTTT,CATSISGPTDTQYF
TRBJ2-3,TRBV7-2,TRBD1,many,TGTGCCAGCAGCTCGGACAGGGGAAGCACAGATACGCAGTATTTT,CASSSDRGSTDTQYF
TRBJ1-6,TRBV28,TRBD1,NA,TGTGCCAGCAGTTTCAGGGGGCGCGGTTCACCCCTCCACTTT,CASSFRGRGSPLHF
TRBJ1-6,TRBV7-2,TRBD1,NA,TGTGCCAGCAGCTTGTTGGGACAGGCGGCGGGTTCACCCCTCCACTTT,CASSLLGQAAGSPLHF
TRBJ2-3,TRBV24-1,NA,many,TGTGCCACCAGTGTTACGGCCTCAGATACGCAGTATTTT,CATSVTASDTQYF
TRBJ2-3,TRBV7-2,TRBD1,many,TGTGCCAGCAGCTTAGGGACAGGGGAGGATACGCAGTATTTT,CASSLGTGEDTQYF
TRBJ2-6,TRBV30,TRBD2,NA,TGTGCCTGGAGGATCGGGGGGGGTTCTGGGGCCAACGTCCTGACTTTC,CAWRIGGGSGANVLTF
TRBJ1-4,TRBV5-6,NA,NA,TGTGCCAGCAGCCTAGGGGGGGGTCGTCGGGAAAAACTGTTTTTT,CASSLGGGRREKLFF
TRBJ2-2,TRBV27,TRBD2,NA,TGTGCCAGCAGGAGGGGTGGAGGACTAGCGGGGGGGAGAACCGGGGAGCTGTTTTTT,CASRRGGGLAGGRTGELFF
TRBJ1-5,TRBV5-5,NA,NA,TGCGCCAGCCAATTAACCCCCGCGAGCGGGGGGCAGAACAATCAGCCCCAGCATTTT,CASQLTPASGGQNNQPQHF
TRBJ2-3,TRBV12-3/TRBV12-4,NA,NA,TGTGCCAGCAGTCACCGTGTGGGGGGCACAGATACGCAGTATTTT,CASSHRVGGTDTQYF
TRBJ1-5,TRBV2,TRBD1,NA,TGTGCCAGCAGAAGGGACAGAAATCAGCCCCAGCATTTT,CASRRDRNQPQHF